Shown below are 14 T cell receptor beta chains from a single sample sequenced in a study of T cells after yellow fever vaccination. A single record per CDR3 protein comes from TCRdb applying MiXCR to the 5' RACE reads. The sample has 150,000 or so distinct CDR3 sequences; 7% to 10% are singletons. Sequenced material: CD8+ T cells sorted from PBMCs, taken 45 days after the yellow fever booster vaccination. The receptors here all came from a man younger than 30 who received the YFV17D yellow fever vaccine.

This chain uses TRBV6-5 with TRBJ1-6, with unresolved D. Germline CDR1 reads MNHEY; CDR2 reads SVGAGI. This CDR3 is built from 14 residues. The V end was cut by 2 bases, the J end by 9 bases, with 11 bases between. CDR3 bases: TGTGCCAGCAGTTACCTTGCAGGAGGTTCACCCCTCCACTTT. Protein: CASSYLAGGSPLHF.

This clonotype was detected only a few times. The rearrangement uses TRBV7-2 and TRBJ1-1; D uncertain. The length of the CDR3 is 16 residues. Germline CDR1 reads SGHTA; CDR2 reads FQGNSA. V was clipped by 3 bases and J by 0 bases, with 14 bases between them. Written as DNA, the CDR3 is TGTGCCAGCAGCTTTGATAGGAGCGAGATGAACACTGAAGCTTTCTTT. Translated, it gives CASSFDRSEMNTEAFF.

CDR3 in DNA: TGCAGCGTACAGGGGAGCGGGGGCACTGAAGCTTTCTTT. This translates into CSVQGSGGTEAFF. This chain connects TRBV29-1 to TRBJ1-1, with TRBD1 identical over 7 bases. The V gene's germline CDR1 is SQVTM and CDR2 ANQGSEA. The V and J ends lost 6 bases and 4 bases, in that order; junction bases with no gene match: 8. The CDR3 runs 13 residues. Using reference TRBV29-1 and TRBJ1-1 for the parts outside the CDR3, the full variable domain is SAVISQKPSRDICQRGTSLTIQCQVDSQVTMMFWYRQQPGQSLTLIATANQGSEATYESGFVIDKFPISRPNLTFSTLTVSNMSPEDSSIYLCSVQGSGGTEAFFGQGTRLTVV.

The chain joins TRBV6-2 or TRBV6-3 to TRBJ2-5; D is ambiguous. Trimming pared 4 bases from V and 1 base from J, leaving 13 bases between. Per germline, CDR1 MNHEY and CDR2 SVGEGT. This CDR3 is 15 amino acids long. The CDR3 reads CASSFTPLFQETQYF. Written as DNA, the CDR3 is TGTGCCAGCAGTTTCACGCCCTTATTCCAAGAGACCCAGTACTTC.

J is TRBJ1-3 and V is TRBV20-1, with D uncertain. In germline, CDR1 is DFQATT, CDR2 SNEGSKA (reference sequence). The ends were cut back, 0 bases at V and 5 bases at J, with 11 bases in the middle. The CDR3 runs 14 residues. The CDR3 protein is CSARDRYGRNTIYF. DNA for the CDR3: TGCAGTGCTAGAGATCGATACGGTCGAAACACCATATATTTT.

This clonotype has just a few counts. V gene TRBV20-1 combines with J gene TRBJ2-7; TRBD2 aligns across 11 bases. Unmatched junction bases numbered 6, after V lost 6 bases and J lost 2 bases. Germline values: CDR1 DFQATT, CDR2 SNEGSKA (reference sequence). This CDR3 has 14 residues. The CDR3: CSAQRLAGPYEQYF. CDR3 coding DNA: TGCAGTGCCCAGAGACTAGCGGGACCCTACGAGCAGTACTTC.

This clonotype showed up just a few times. For the CDR3, the DNA is TGCGCCAGCAGCCAAGATAGGGGGCCTGGCTACGAGCAGTACGTC. As protein: CASSQDRGPGYEQYV. This chain uses TRBV4-1 with TRBJ2-7; 7 bases are a match to TRBD1. Germline V gives CDR1 MGHRA, CDR2 YSYEKL. J was trimmed by 3 bases and V by 0 bases; bases with no gene match: 5. The CDR3 has 15 amino acids.

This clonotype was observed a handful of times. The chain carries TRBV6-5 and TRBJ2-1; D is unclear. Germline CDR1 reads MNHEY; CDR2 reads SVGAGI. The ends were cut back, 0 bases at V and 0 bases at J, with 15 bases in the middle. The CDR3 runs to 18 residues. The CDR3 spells CASSYSVRRLSSYNEQFF. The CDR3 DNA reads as TGTGCCAGCAGTTACTCGGTTCGACGTTTGAGCTCCTACAATGAGCAGTTCTTC.

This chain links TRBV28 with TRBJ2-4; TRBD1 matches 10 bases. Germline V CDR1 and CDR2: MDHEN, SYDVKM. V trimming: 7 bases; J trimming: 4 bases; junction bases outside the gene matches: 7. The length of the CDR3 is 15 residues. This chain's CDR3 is CASNLRGQGKNIQYF. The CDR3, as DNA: TGTGCCAGCAACCTACGGGGACAGGGGAAAAACATTCAGTACTTC.

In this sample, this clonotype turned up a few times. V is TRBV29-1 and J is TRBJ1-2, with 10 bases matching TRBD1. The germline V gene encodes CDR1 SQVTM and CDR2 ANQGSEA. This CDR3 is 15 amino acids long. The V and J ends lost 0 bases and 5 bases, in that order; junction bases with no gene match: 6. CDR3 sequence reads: CSVEEWTGGDYGYTF. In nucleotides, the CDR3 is TGCAGCGTTGAAGAGTGGACAGGGGGGGATTATGGCTACACCTTC. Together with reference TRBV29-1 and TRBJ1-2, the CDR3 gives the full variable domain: SAVISQKPSRDICQRGTSLTIQCQVDSQVTMMFWYRQQPGQSLTLIATANQGSEATYESGFVIDKFPISRPNLTFSTLTVSNMSPEDSSIYLCSVEEWTGGDYGYTFGSGTRLTVV.

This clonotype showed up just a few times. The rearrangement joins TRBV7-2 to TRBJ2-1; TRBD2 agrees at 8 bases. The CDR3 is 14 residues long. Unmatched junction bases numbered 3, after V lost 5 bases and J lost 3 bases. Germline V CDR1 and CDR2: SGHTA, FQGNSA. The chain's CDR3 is CASSPGGYYNEQFF. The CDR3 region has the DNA TGTGCCAGCAGCCCGGGGGGGTACTACAATGAGCAGTTCTTC.

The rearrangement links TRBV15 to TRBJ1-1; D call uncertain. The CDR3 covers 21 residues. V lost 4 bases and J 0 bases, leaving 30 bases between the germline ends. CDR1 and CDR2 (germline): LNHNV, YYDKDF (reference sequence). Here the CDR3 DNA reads TGTGCCACCAGCAACAACGGGAGAATAGATCGTCCTGGGTTCATGAACACTGAAGCTTTCTTT. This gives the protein CATSNNGRIDRPGFMNTEAFF.

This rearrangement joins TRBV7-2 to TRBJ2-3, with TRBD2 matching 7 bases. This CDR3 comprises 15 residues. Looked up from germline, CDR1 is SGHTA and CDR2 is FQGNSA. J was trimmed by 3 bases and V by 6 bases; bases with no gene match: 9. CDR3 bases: TGTGCCAGCAGTACCACTCCCGGGGGGACAGATACGCAGTATTTT. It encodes CASSTTPGGTDTQYF. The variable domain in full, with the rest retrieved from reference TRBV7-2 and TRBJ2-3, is GAGVSQSPSNKVTEKGKDVELRCDPISGHTALYWYRQSLGQGLEFLIYFQGNSAPDKSGLPSDRFSAERTGGSVSTLTIQRTQQEDSAVYLCASSTTPGGTDTQYFGPGTRLTVL.

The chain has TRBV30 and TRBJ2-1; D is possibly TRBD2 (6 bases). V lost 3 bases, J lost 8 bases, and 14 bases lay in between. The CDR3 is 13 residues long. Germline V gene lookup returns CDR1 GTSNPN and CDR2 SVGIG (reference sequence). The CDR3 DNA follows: TGTGCCTGGAGCCGGGACTCCTGGGATGAGCAGTTCTTC. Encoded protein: CAWSRDSWDEQFF.